What follows are 30 T cell receptor beta chains derived from one specimen sequenced in a study of blood T cell repertoires in COVID-19 (dated by TCRdb to the early 2020s). Libraries were constructed by the immunoSEQ multiplex PCR assay. TCRdb retrieved this table from immuneACCESS and kept in-frame rearrangements only. Not all clones are present; in checked studies, unresolved V genes account for under half, and no reason is known for the remainder. Recorded for this sample are under 45,000 clones; 86% of them occurred a single time. Of the sample, about 5% is held by the ten largest clones. The sequencing input was peripheral blood. The receptors come from a man aged 35 to 55 with active COVID-19.

V usage is TRBV28 and J usage is TRBJ1-4; D is possibly TRBD1 (6 bases). Germline V CDR1 and CDR2: MDHEN, SYDVKM. The CDR3 sequence is 16 residues long. V lost 6 bases to trimming and J lost 4 bases, with 18 bases between them. The CDR3 loop is CASSLGGVWVNEKLFF. CDR3 nucleotide sequence: TGTGCCAGCAGCCTAGGGGGTGTGTGGGTTAATGAAAAACTGTTTTTT.

This chain uses TRBV19 with TRBJ1-2, with D perhaps TRBD1 (6 bases). The CDR3 spans 13 residues. V lost 5 bases and J lost 8, with 15 bases in between. Per germline, CDR1 LNHDA and CDR2 SQIVND (reference sequence). The CDR3 region has the DNA TGTGCCAGTAGTGGACAGTATTTTCTGGGCTACACCTTC. This translates into CASSGQYFLGYTF.

J is TRBJ1-1 and V is TRBV5-1; TRBD1 agrees at 8 bases. Germline V gene sequence: CDR1 SGHRS, CDR2 YFSETQ. Trimming cost V 4 bases and J 1 base; bases outside gene matches: 9. The CDR3 length is 16 residues. The CDR3 reads CASSLNAGTGNTEAFF. DNA of the CDR3: TGCGCCAGCAGCCTGAACGCCGGGACAGGGAACACTGAAGCTTTCTTT.

The rearrangement uses TRBV11-2 and TRBJ1-3; D remains unclear. The CDR3 covers 16 residues. The V and J ends lost 5 bases and 0 bases respectively, with 14 bases between them. Germline-derived CDR1 and CDR2 are SGHAT and FQNNGV. The CDR3 DNA follows: TGTGCCAGCAGCCTCCGCGGGTCGGTCTCTGGAAACACCATATATTTT. Translation: CASSLRGSVSGNTIYF.

The chain joins TRBV6-5 to TRBJ1-3; no firm D call. The CDR3 spans 14 residues. The germline gives CDR1 MNHEY, CDR2 SVGAGI. V was pared by 2 bases and J by 0 bases, with 5 bases between. CDR3 nucleotide sequence: TGTGCCAGCAGTTACACCAGCTCTGGAAACACCATATATTTT. This codes for CASSYTSSGNTIYF.

This sequence joins TRBV18 and TRBJ1-5; 8 nucleotides line up with TRBD1. CDR3 size: 19 residues. V was pared by 5 bases and J by 1 base, with 16 bases of the junction left unmatched. CDR1 KGHSH and CDR2 LQKENI come from the germline V gene. In nucleotides, the CDR3 is TGTGCCAGCTCAAAGACAGGGGCGGGGGTATTACCCAGCAATCAGCCCCAGCATTTT. It is translated as CASSKTGAGVLPSNQPQHF.

This clone was found once. This chain links TRBV5-5 with TRBJ1-1; D is undetermined. The CDR3 is 12 residues long. Germline loops: CDR1 SGHKS, CDR2 YYEKEE (reference sequence). V was shortened by 3 bases and J by 8 bases, with 11 bases between the two germline ends. CDR3 sequence: CASSSPPGEAFF. For the CDR3, the DNA is TGTGCCAGCAGCTCCCCCCCAGGAGAAGCTTTCTTT. The entire variable domain, with the rest obtained from reference TRBV5-5 and TRBJ1-1, is as follows: DAGVTQSPTHLIKTRGQQVTLRCSPISGHKSVSWYQQVLGQGPQFIFQYYEKEERGRGNFPDRFSARQFPNYSSELNVNALLLGDSALYLCASSSPPGEAFFGQGTRLTVV.

J is TRBJ1-1 and V is TRBV2; tentatively, D is TRBD1 (5 bases). The CDR3 totals 13 residues. Between the trimmed V and J ends, which lost 11 bases and 4 bases, there was a span of 17 bases. Germline CDR1 and CDR2: SNHLY and FYNNEI. CDR3 region: CAEGTGGSTEAFF. In DNA, the CDR3 is TGTGCCGAGGGGACGGGGGGGAGCACTGAAGCTTTCTTT.

The gene calls are TRBV28 and TRBJ1-1; D might be TRBD1 (5 bases). Trimming cost V 5 bases and J 3 bases, with 16 bases left between them. The CDR3 covers 15 residues. Germline V CDR1 and CDR2: MDHEN, SYDVKM. This chain's CDR3 is CASSRLGGEHTEAFF. As DNA, the CDR3 is TGTGCCAGCAGTCGGCTGGGGGGGGAGCACACTGAAGCTTTCTTT.

This clone has only a few counts. The chain joins TRBV6-1 to TRBJ2-7, with no clear D. In germline, CDR1 is MNHNS, CDR2 SASEGT. Trimming removed 2 bases from V and 3 bases from J, with 11 bases in between. This CDR3 region has 14 residues. CDR3 nucleotides: TGTGCCAGCAGTGAATCCAGGTTATTCTACGAGCAGTACTTC. Encoded protein: CASSESRLFYEQYF.

V gene TRBV5-4 combines with J gene TRBJ2-7; 9 bases are shared with TRBD2. The CDR3 spans 15 residues. The trim removed 4 bases at V and 5 bases at J, leaving 10 bases unmatched. The germline V gene encodes CDR1 SGHNT and CDR2 YYREEE (reference sequence). DNA for the CDR3: TGTGCCAGCAGCGATGAGCGGGAGGCGTTCGACGAGCAGTACTTC. This gives the protein CASSDEREAFDEQYF.

The chain combines TRBV28 with TRBJ1-1; D is ambiguous. V was shortened by 6 bases and J by 1 base, with 12 bases between the two germline ends. Germline loops: CDR1 MDHEN, CDR2 SYDVKM. The CDR3 is 14 residues long. CDR3 amino acids: CASSLTNSNTEAFF. The CDR3 DNA follows: TGTGCCAGCAGCCTCACCAACTCGAACACTGAAGCTTTCTTT.

The V gene is TRBV3-1 (or the pseudogene TRBV3-2), the J gene TRBJ2-7; 7 bases are shared with TRBD1. Germline V gene sequence: CDR1 LGHDT, CDR2 YNNKEL (reference sequence). There are 15 residues in the CDR3. Losses at the gene ends were 9 bases for V and 2 bases for J; bases not matched to a gene: 13. The CDR3 bases are TGTGCCAGTCAGAATAAAGGGACAGTTACCTACGAGCAGTACTTC. It specifies CASQNKGTVTYEQYF.

This clone has a single count. DNA of the CDR3: TGTGCCAGCAGCCAAGACTACTCTGGGGCCAACGTCCTGACTTTC. Translation: CASSQDYSGANVLTF. The rearrangement links TRBV6-5 to TRBJ2-6; a weak D match, TRBD2 (5 bases). Germline lookup yields CDR1 MNHEY and CDR2 SVGAGI. The length of the CDR3 is 15 residues. Trimming took off 6 bases at V and 0 bases at J, with 9 bases between the two ends.

The rearrangement joins TRBV18 to TRBJ2-4, with 9 bases matching TRBD2. Germline V gives CDR1 KGHSH, CDR2 LQKENI. Losses at the gene ends were 2 bases for V and 6 bases for J; bases not matched to a gene: 5. This CDR3 has 15 residues. The chain's CDR3 is CASSPGSGRGNIQYF. The CDR3 DNA follows: TGTGCCAGCTCACCAGGTAGCGGGAGAGGAAACATTCAGTACTTC.

Regarding this clone: Within the sample, other DNA sequences also encode this same CDR3. The chain combines TRBV5-1 with TRBJ1-2; D not resolved. The V gene lost 4 bases and the J gene lost 5 bases, with 12 bases spanning the gap. This CDR3 is 13 amino acids long. Germline loops: CDR1 SGHRS, CDR2 YFSETQ. The CDR3 region has the DNA TGCGCCAGCAGCCCACCGACATCTTATGGCTACACCTTC. This codes for CASSPPTSYGYTF. Supplemented by reference TRBV5-1 and TRBJ1-2, the full variable domain reads KAGVTQTPRYLIKTRGQQVTLSCSPISGHRSVSWYQQTPGQGLQFLFEYFSETQRNKGNFPGRFSGRQFSNSRSEMNVSTLELGDSALYLCASSPPTSYGYTFGSGTRLTVV.

The chain combines TRBV5-1 with TRBJ2-7; D possibly corresponds to TRBD1 (6 bases). Germline V CDR1 and CDR2: SGHRS, YFSETQ. V gave up 4 bases and J gave up 7 bases, with 21 bases separating them. CDR3 size: 15 residues. In DNA form, the CDR3 reads TGCGCCAGCAGCACCGGGACAACCGCGACCGAGGAGCAGTACTTC. Translated, it gives CASSTGTTATEEQYF.

The chain's CDR3 is CASSPPRTSGRVDIDNEQFF. The CDR3 coding sequence is TGTGCCAGCAGTCCCCCGAGGACTAGCGGGAGGGTGGATATCGACAATGAGCAGTTCTTC. The chain has TRBV2 and TRBJ2-1; 15 nucleotides align to TRBD2. CDR1 is SNHLY, CDR2 FYNNEI, per germline. The CDR3 runs 20 residues. The junction had 16 bases not matched to a gene; V was cut back by 5 bases and J by 5 bases.

This sequence joins TRBV14 and TRBJ2-6, with 7 bases lining up with TRBD1. The germline gives CDR1 SGHDN, CDR2 FVKESK. V lost 6 bases and J lost 0; bases outside the gene matches: 11. The CDR3 is 18 amino acids. CDR3 region: CASSFDRELSSGANVLTF. CDR3 DNA sequence: TGTGCCAGCAGTTTCGACAGGGAACTTTCCTCTGGGGCCAACGTCCTGACTTTC.

The rearrangement links TRBV6-6 to TRBJ2-4; D is perhaps TRBD2 (5 bases). CDR3 length: 13 residues. Between the trimmed V and J ends, which lost 2 bases and 9 bases, there was a span of 11 bases. Germline V gene sequence: CDR1 MNHNY, CDR2 SVGAGI (reference sequence). Here the CDR3 reads CASSYTLLGIQYF. The CDR3 DNA reads as TGTGCCAGCAGTTACACCCTACTAGGCATTCAGTACTTC.

This chain uses TRBV28 with TRBJ1-2; tentative D call: TRBD1 (5 bases). This CDR3 region has 15 residues. Germline V lookup: CDR1 MDHEN, CDR2 SYDVKM. V dropped 5 bases and J dropped 8 bases, with 21 bases sitting between them. The CDR3 spells CASSHLRDPYGGYTF. The CDR3 DNA sequence: TGTGCCAGCAGTCACTTGCGGGACCCCTATGGGGGCTACACCTTC.

CDR3 nucleotides: TGTGCCAGCAGCTGGGGGCGGGATCAGCCCCAGCATTTT. It specifies CASSWGRDQPQHF. This sequence joins TRBV5-4 and TRBJ1-5; D may be TRBD1 (6 bases). From germline, CDR1 is SGHNT and CDR2 YYREEE (reference sequence). The CDR3 has 13 amino acids. Trimming took off 3 bases at V and 5 bases at J, with 9 bases between the two ends.

As for this clone: At the DNA level, this CDR3 is encoded by other sequences in the same sample as well. The rearrangement uses TRBV7-9 and TRBJ2-2; no firm D call. In germline, CDR1 is SEHNR, CDR2 FQNEAQ (reference sequence). The CDR3 is 13 amino acids. Trimming took off 0 bases at V and 4 bases at J, with 3 bases between the two ends. The CDR3 coding sequence is TGTGCCAGCAGCTTAGCTAGCACCGGGGAGCTGTTTTTT. It translates to CASSLASTGELFF.

This clone has a handful of counts. V usage is TRBV6-5 and J usage is TRBJ2-1; 7 nucleotides line up with TRBD2. Germline V lookup: CDR1 MNHEY, CDR2 SVGAGI. The CDR3 runs 13 residues. The V segment lost 4 bases and the J segment 8 bases; nucleotides outside the gene matches: 5. In DNA form, the CDR3 reads TGTGCCAGCAGTTTGGTAGCGGGCGATGAGCAGTTCTTC. Encoded protein: CASSLVAGDEQFF.

This clone was seen once. The V gene is TRBV6-1, the J gene TRBJ1-1; 10 bases are shared with TRBD1. The CDR3 is 14 residues long. Germline-derived CDR1 and CDR2 are MNHNS and SASEGT. V trimming: 4 bases; J trimming: 5 bases; junction bases outside the gene matches: 4. CDR3 amino acids: CASSVGQGGTEAFF. As DNA, the CDR3 is TGTGCCAGCAGTGTAGGACAGGGGGGTACTGAAGCTTTCTTT.

The V and J genes are TRBV18 and TRBJ2-1; 7 bases map to TRBD2. CDR3 length equals 13 residues. CDR1 and CDR2 from the germline V gene are KGHSH and LQKENI. After removal of 7 bases from V and 7 bases from J, the junction contained 7 bases not matched to a gene. The CDR3 loop is CASWRELGNEQFF. CDR3 sequence (DNA): TGTGCCAGCTGGCGGGAGCTGGGGAATGAGCAGTTCTTC.

This rearrangement joins TRBV7-8 to TRBJ1-5; TRBD1 matches 8 bases. This CDR3 is 15 amino acids long. Losses at the gene ends were 5 bases for V and 1 base for J; bases not matched to a gene: 4. Germline V gene sequence: CDR1 SGHVS, CDR2 FQNEAQ. The CDR3 sequence: CASSLRQGSNQPQHF. Here the CDR3 DNA reads TGTGCCAGCAGCCTAAGACAGGGGAGCAATCAGCCCCAGCATTTT.

The chain couples TRBV28 to TRBJ1-5, with D possibly matching TRBD1 (5 bases). CDR1 is MDHEN, CDR2 SYDVKM, per germline. The V and J ends lost 6 bases and 4 bases respectively, with 13 bases between them. The CDR3 totals 14 residues. The CDR3 bases are TGTGCCAGCAGCTGGGCGGGGGAAAATCAGCCCCAGCATTTT. The encoded protein is CASSWAGENQPQHF.

The gene calls are TRBV18 and TRBJ2-1; 9 nucleotides align to TRBD2. The ends lost 4 bases at V and 9 bases at J; junction bases unmatched: 7. The germline gives CDR1 KGHSH, CDR2 LQKENI. CDR3 size: 14 residues. The CDR3 sequence: CASSLAGAGSEQFF. The CDR3, as DNA: TGTGCCAGCTCACTAGCGGGAGCAGGAAGTGAGCAGTTCTTC.

The genes are TRBV2 and TRBJ2-3, with a possible D match to TRBD2 (6 bases). This CDR3 is built from 16 residues. Trimming stripped 2 bases from V and 0 bases from J, with 12 bases between. The germline V gene has CDR1 SNHLY and CDR2 FYNNEI. The CDR3 DNA follows: TGTGCCAGCAGTGAACGGGGGAGCAGGAGCACAGATACGCAGTATTTT. It is translated as CASSERGSRSTDTQYF.